These 32 T cell receptor beta chains originate from one sample sequenced in a study of post-analysis software for immune sequencing data. These receptors are not linked to any known antigen. Unique molecular identifiers were built into the TCR beta cDNA libraries. TCRdb reprocessed the PCR reads with MiXCR, giving one entry per CDR3 protein. Here the sample spans about 200,000 distinct CDR3 sequences, roughly 28% being singletons. Overall study findings and caveats: In patients, about 5 TRBV segments were more frequent than in controls, with TRBV5-6, TRBV5-1 and TRBV20-1 among them.

Sequences were obtained from blood. The receptor set was obtained from a girl younger than 18 with multiple sclerosis.

The rearrangement joins TRBV24-1 to TRBJ1-5; 11 bases agree with TRBD1. Trimming cost V 4 bases and J 2 bases; bases outside gene matches: 6. The germline CDR1 and CDR2 sequences are KGHDR and SFDVKD. The CDR3 is 17 amino acids. In DNA form, the CDR3 reads TGTGCCACCAGTGACCCCGGGACAGGGGGAGGCAATCAGCCCCAGCATTTT. This codes for CATSDPGTGGGNQPQHF.

CDR3 DNA: TGTGCCACCGGGGGATCCGGGGAGCTGTTTTTT. Translating it yields CATGGSGELFF. The J gene is TRBJ2-2, the V gene TRBV28, with D perhaps matching TRBD2 (6 bases). Germline values: CDR1 MDHEN, CDR2 SYDVKM. Deletions cut 10 bases from V and 6 bases from J, with 9 bases between. The CDR3 contains 11 residues.

This clonotype was seen just once. One end of the junction is discordant with germline, which a read error may explain. The rearrangement links TRBV3-1 to TRBJ1-5; the D gene is possibly TRBD1 (5 bases). The germline V gene has CDR1 LGHDT and CDR2 YNNKEL (reference sequence). The CDR3 contains 14 residues. CDR3 loop: CVSSQTGYNQPQHF. CDR3 DNA sequence: TGTGTCAGCAGCCAAACAGGATACAATCAGCCCCAGCATTTT.

This clonotype occurred a few times. The DNA of the CDR3 is TGTGCCAGCAGCCCCCAATCCTTGCAGGCTTTCTTT. Encoded protein: CASSPQSLQAFF. The chain joins TRBV9 to TRBJ1-1, with unresolved D. CDR3 size: 12 residues. The ends were cut back, 4 bases at V and 11 bases at J, with 15 bases in the middle. Germline lookup yields CDR1 SGDLS and CDR2 YYNGEE.

For this clonotype: A much larger clone is a single base away; this may be a read error. The V gene is TRBV28, the J gene TRBJ2-1; D assignment may be TRBD1 or TRBD2 (5 bases each). Germline V lookup: CDR1 MDHEN, CDR2 SYDVKM. The CDR3 contains 16 residues. The CDR3: CAGRLARGEVYNEQFF. For the CDR3, the DNA is TGTGCCGGCAGACTGGCTAGGGGAGAGGTCTACAATGAGCAGTTCTTC.

This clonotype was found many times. The chain has TRBV29-1 and TRBJ2-5; D is possibly TRBD2 (5 bases). Germline V CDR1 and CDR2: SQVTM, ANQGSEA. The CDR3 extends over 11 amino acids. The V and J ends lost 4 bases and 5 bases respectively, with 8 bases between them. Here the CDR3 reads CSVGVAETQYF. The CDR3 bases are TGCAGCGTTGGGGTAGCGGAGACCCAGTACTTC. Full variable domain (rest looked up from reference TRBV29-1 and TRBJ2-5): SAVISQKPSRDICQRGTSLTIQCQVDSQVTMMFWYRQQPGQSLTLIATANQGSEATYESGFVIDKFPISRPNLTFSTLTVSNMSPEDSSIYLCSVGVAETQYFGPGTRLLVL.

At least ten counts were recorded for this clonotype. This sequence joins TRBV20-1 and TRBJ2-1, with no clear D. V was cut by 4 bases and J by 8 bases, with 12 bases left in between. There are 12 residues in the CDR3. Germline V CDR1 and CDR2: DFQATT, SNEGSKA (reference sequence). CDR3 residues: CSANHFRDEQFF. The DNA for the CDR3 is TGCAGTGCTAACCACTTTAGAGATGAGCAGTTCTTC.

This clonotype has a count of ten or more. The chain couples TRBV29-1 to TRBJ2-3; D may be TRBD1 or TRBD2 (5 bases each). Germline V gives CDR1 SQVTM, CDR2 ANQGSEA. The CDR3 loop spans 14 amino acids. The CDR3 DNA sequence: TGCTCCGCTACAGGTTGGCGGGCCACAGATACGCAGTATTTT. It specifies CSATGWRATDTQYF.

This clonotype was seen a single time. The V and J genes are TRBV28 and TRBJ2-1; D is possibly TRBD1 (5 bases). From germline, CDR1 is MDHEN and CDR2 SYDVKM. This CDR3 comprises 15 residues. Trimming took 2 bases from V and 8 from J, leaving 16 bases between them. CDR3 nucleotides: TGTGCCAGCAGTTTAAGGGGTCGACCGATGGATGAGCAGTTCTTC. Translating gives CASSLRGRPMDEQFF.

This clonotype was recorded at least ten times. The chain carries TRBV4-2 and TRBJ2-5, with 10 nucleotides matching TRBD1. With V trimmed by 1 base and J by 4 bases, 12 bases remained unmatched. This CDR3 has 18 residues. From germline, CDR1 is LGHNA and CDR2 YNFKEQ. The CDR3 DNA reads as TGTGCCAGCAGCCAAGGGGGGGACAGGGGTGTTTGGGTAGAGACCCAGTACTTC. It is translated as CASSQGGDRGVWVETQYF.

The genes are TRBV5-1 and TRBJ1-1, with D possibly being TRBD1 (6 bases). Germline CDR1 reads SGHRS; CDR2 reads YFSETQ. V shed 4 bases and J shed 0 bases, with 10 bases lying between them. This CDR3 has 14 amino acids. Written as DNA, the CDR3 is TGCGCCAGCAGCCCGGACAGCATGAACACTGAAGCTTTCTTT. Its translation is CASSPDSMNTEAFF.

The chain uses TRBV16 and TRBJ2-1; 8 bases align to TRBD2. The length of the CDR3 is 17 residues. CDR1 KGHSY and CDR2 FQNENV come from the germline V gene. V gave up 2 bases and J gave up 5 bases; unmatched junction bases: 11. CDR3 loop: CASSQLVTGGPNNEQFF. The CDR3 DNA sequence: TGTGCCAGCAGCCAACTTGTCACGGGGGGGCCTAACAATGAGCAGTTCTTC.

The chain recombines TRBV7-2 with TRBJ2-7, with D perhaps TRBD1 or TRBD2 (5 bases each). V lost 3 bases and J 3 bases, leaving 15 bases between the germline ends. Germline V gives CDR1 SGHTA, CDR2 FQGNSA. CDR3 length: 15 amino acids. The CDR3 loop is CASSFTSGGNYEQYF. The CDR3 coding sequence is TGTGCCAGCAGCTTTACGTCTGGGGGTAACTACGAGCAGTACTTC.

This clonotype was detected many times. V usage is TRBV7-2 and J usage is TRBJ2-4, with 7 bases matching TRBD1. V lost 5 bases and J lost 6; bases outside the gene matches: 10. Germline V gene lookup returns CDR1 SGHTA and CDR2 FQGNSA. The CDR3 extends over 15 amino acids. CDR3 protein: CASSKEKAGGNIQYF. CDR3 nucleotides: TGTGCCAGCAGCAAAGAAAAGGCAGGGGGAAACATTCAGTACTTC.

This clonotype was detected only a few times. The chain joins TRBV7-2 to TRBJ2-3, with a possible D match to TRBD1 (6 bases). Per the germline V gene, CDR1 is SGHTA and CDR2 is FQGNSA. The CDR3 is 14 residues long. V lost 4 bases and J 2 bases, leaving 10 bases between the germline ends. Written as DNA, the CDR3 is TGTGCCAGCAGCTGGACAGCTTTCACAGATACGCAGTATTTT. Its translation is CASSWTAFTDTQYF.

Turning to this clonotype: A much larger clone differs from this one at a single base, so this may be a read error. J is TRBJ2-6 and V is TRBV10-3; a possible D gene is TRBD1 (6 bases). The length of the CDR3 is 14 residues. In germline, CDR1 is ENHRY, CDR2 SYGVKD. The CDR3 reads CAIRDSSGANVRTF. The DNA of the CDR3 is TGTGCCATCAGGGACAGCTCTGGGGCCAACGTCCGGACTTTC.

As for this clonotype: One base away lies a much larger clone, so this may be a sequencing read error. The chain combines TRBV13 with TRBJ2-1; TRBD1 aligns across 8 bases. The tail of the sequence fits TRBJ2-7 better, so the J call may be wrong. CDR1 is PRHDT and CDR2 is FYEKMQ in the germline V gene (reference sequence). This CDR3 comprises 19 residues. The CDR3: CASSLFGDRPGGSYNEQYF. The CDR3 DNA follows: TGTGCCAGCAGCTTATTTGGGGACAGGCCCGGGGGCTCCTACAATGAGCAGTACTTC.

The table lists this clonotype with many counts. The gene calls are TRBV24-1 and TRBJ2-7, with 10 bases matching TRBD1. The germline V gene has CDR1 KGHDR and CDR2 SFDVKD. This CDR3 region has 15 residues. Trimming at V came to 2 bases and at J to 4 bases, leaving 4 bases not matched to a gene. CDR3 loop: CATSDSGQGGYEQYF. CDR3 nucleotide sequence: TGTGCCACCAGTGATTCAGGACAGGGGGGGTACGAGCAGTACTTC.

This clonotype was picked up a small number of times. V usage is TRBV5-1 and J usage is TRBJ1-2, with D unclear. Germline V CDR1 and CDR2: SGHRS, YFSETQ. Trimming took off 4 bases at V and 7 bases at J, with 20 bases between the two ends. The length of the CDR3 is 15 residues. CDR3 loop: CASSLDGPVTIGYTF. The CDR3, as DNA: TGCGCCAGCAGCCTGGACGGCCCCGTAACTATTGGCTACACCTTC.

This clonotype was detected a few times. V gene TRBV13 combines with J gene TRBJ2-1; 8 bases agree with TRBD1. The CDR3 is 17 residues long. Germline loops: CDR1 PRHDT, CDR2 FYEKMQ (reference sequence). Trimming took 1 base from V and 6 from J; bases not matched to a gene: 11. CDR3 residues: CASSLASGGPRINEQFF. The CDR3 nucleotides are TGTGCCAGCAGCTTAGCGTCAGGGGGCCCACGAATCAATGAGCAGTTCTTC. Supplemented by reference TRBV13 and TRBJ2-1, the full variable domain reads AAGVIQSPRHLIKEKRETATLKCYPIPRHDTVYWYQQGPGQDPQFLISFYEKMQSDKGSIPDRFSAQQFSDYHSELNMSSLELGDSALYFCASSLASGGPRINEQFFGPGTRLTVL.

About this clonotype: Likely a read error: the CDR3 ends without its conserved phenylalanine or tryptophan. V gene TRBV2 combines with J gene TRBJ2-1, with 10 nucleotides matching TRBD2. This CDR3 spans 14 amino acids. The V segment lost 4 bases and the J segment 8 bases; nucleotides outside the gene matches: 5. The germline gives CDR1 SNHLY, CDR2 FYNNEI. As DNA, the CDR3 is TGTGCCAGCAGTGGAGCGGGGGGGCCCTATGAGCAGTTCGTC. This encodes CASSGAGGPYEQFV.

This rearrangement joins TRBV6-5 to TRBJ2-3, with 10 bases that match TRBD2. The germline V gene encodes CDR1 MNHEY and CDR2 SVGAGI. V gave up 0 bases and J gave up 4 bases; unmatched junction bases: 10. CDR3 size: 18 residues. The CDR3 protein is CASSYSTKREGRADTQYF. CDR3 sequence (DNA): TGTGCCAGCAGTTACTCGACCAAGCGGGAGGGCCGGGCAGATACGCAGTATTTT.

This clonotype was found a few times. Mismatch with germline at one junction end may stem from a read error. The genes are TRBV5-1 and TRBJ1-2; 9 bases fit TRBD1. The germline V gene encodes CDR1 SGHRS and CDR2 YFSETQ. CDR3 length: 13 residues. CDR3 residues: CVSSSGQGNGYTF. The CDR3 DNA is TGCGTCAGCAGCTCCGGACAGGGGAATGGCTACACCTTC.

J is TRBJ2-5 and V is TRBV3-1; D is unclear. The CDR3 spans 14 residues. CDR1 is LGHDT and CDR2 is YNNKEL in the germline V gene (reference sequence). The V end lost 4 bases, the J end lost 1 base, and 10 bases lay between the germline ends. The CDR3 region is CASSPSAAQETQYF. The CDR3 DNA is TGTGCCAGCAGCCCATCTGCGGCCCAAGAGACCCAGTACTTC.

This clonotype was detected ten times or more. The chain employs TRBV20-1 and TRBJ2-7; D may be TRBD2 (5 bases). Trimming shortened V by 3 bases and J by 6 bases, and 9 bases separated the two germline ends. CDR1 and CDR2 (germline): DFQATT, SNEGSKA (reference sequence). CDR3 length: 11 residues. The CDR3 loop is CSASLAPEQYF. The CDR3, as DNA: TGCAGTGCTAGTCTAGCCCCCGAGCAGTACTTC.

This clonotype was seen repeatedly, ten times or more. The genes are TRBV20-1 and TRBJ1-2, with D perhaps matching TRBD1 (6 bases). The germline CDR1 and CDR2 sequences are DFQATT and SNEGSKA (reference sequence). This CDR3 has 14 amino acids. V lost 4 bases and J 4 bases, leaving 16 bases between the germline ends. CDR3 DNA: TGCAGTGCTACCGAAACAGGGTTCAGCTATGGCTACACCTTC. Its protein is CSATETGFSYGYTF.

V is TRBV27 and J is TRBJ2-7; 11 positions agree with TRBD1. Trimming took 3 bases from V and 2 from J; bases not matched to a gene: 6. CDR1 MNHEY and CDR2 SMNVEV come from the germline V gene (reference sequence). The CDR3 sequence is 16 residues long. The CDR3 sequence is CASSFGPGQGAYEQYF. The CDR3, as DNA: TGTGCCAGCAGTTTTGGTCCGGGACAGGGGGCCTACGAGCAGTACTTC.

The chain is built from TRBV3-1 and TRBJ1-5; the match to TRBD1 covers 11 bases. Germline loops: CDR1 LGHDT, CDR2 YNNKEL (reference sequence). The CDR3 contains 16 residues. Germline trimming cut 3 bases from V and 11 bases from J; bases unmatched to any gene: 12. CDR3 coding DNA: TGTGCCAGCAGCCAGGGGGGGGACAGGGGGACCTTGGCCCAGCATTTT. As protein: CASSQGGDRGTLAQHF. Full variable domain (rest looked up from reference TRBV3-1 and TRBJ1-5): DTAVSQTPKYLVTQMGNDKSIKCEQNLGHDTMYWYKQDSKKFLKIMFSYNNKELIINETVPNRFSPKSPDKAHLNLHINSLELGDSAVYFCASSQGGDRGTLAQHFGDGTRLSIL.

DNA of the CDR3: TGTGCCTGGAGTTTGGTTCAGGGGGCAGAAAACTATGGCTACACCTTC. It translates to CAWSLVQGAENYGYTF. This chain uses TRBV30 with TRBJ1-2, with 8 bases lining up with TRBD1. The CDR3 spans 16 residues. Germline assignment: CDR1 GTSNPN and CDR2 SVGIG (reference sequence). V lost 2 bases, J lost 2 bases, and 10 bases stayed unmatched.

As for this clonotype: This clone may be a read error of a much larger clone one base away. The rearrangement uses TRBV20-1 and TRBJ2-1; the D is unclear. The germline gives CDR1 DFQATT, CDR2 SNEGSKA (reference sequence). The CDR3 has 15 residues. CDR3 loop: CSAGDDLVVYNEQFF. In DNA form, the CDR3 reads TGCAGTGCTGGAGATGATCTAGTGGTGTACAATGAGCAGTTCTTC.

This clonotype showed up many times. The chain joins TRBV7-3 to TRBJ2-1; D gene unclear. Deletions cut 4 bases from V and 4 bases from J, with 8 bases between. Germline V gene data show CDR1 as SGHTA and CDR2 as FQGTGA. This CDR3 has 13 amino acids. The CDR3 region has the DNA TGTGCCAGCAGCTCTCCTAAGTACAATGAGCAGTTCTTC. Translated: CASSSPKYNEQFF.

V is TRBV6-1 and J is TRBJ1-1, with D tentatively TRBD1 (5 bases). V was trimmed by 1 base and J by 3 bases, leaving 15 bases between them. This CDR3 comprises 16 residues. Germline V gene data show CDR1 as MNHNS and CDR2 as SASEGT. DNA for the CDR3: TGTGCCAGCAGTGAAGGTCGAGGGGACCTATACACTGAAGCTTTCTTT. This codes for CASSEGRGDLYTEAFF.